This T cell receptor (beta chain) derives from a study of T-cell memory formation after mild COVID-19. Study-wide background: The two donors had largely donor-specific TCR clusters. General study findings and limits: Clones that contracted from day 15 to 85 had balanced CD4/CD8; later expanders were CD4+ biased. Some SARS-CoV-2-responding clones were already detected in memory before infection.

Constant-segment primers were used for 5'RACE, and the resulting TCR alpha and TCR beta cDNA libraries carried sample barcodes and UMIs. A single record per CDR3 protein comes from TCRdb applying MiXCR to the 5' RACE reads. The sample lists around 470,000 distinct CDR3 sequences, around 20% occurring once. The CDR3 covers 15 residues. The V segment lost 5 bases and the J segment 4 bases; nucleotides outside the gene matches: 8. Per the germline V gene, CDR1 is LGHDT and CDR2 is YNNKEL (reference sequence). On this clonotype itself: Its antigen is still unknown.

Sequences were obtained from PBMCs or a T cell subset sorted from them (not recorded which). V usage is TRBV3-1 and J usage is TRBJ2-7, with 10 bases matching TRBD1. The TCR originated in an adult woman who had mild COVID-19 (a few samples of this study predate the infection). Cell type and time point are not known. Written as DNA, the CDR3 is TGTGCCAGCAGCTTTTTTACGGGACAGGGGTACGAGCAGTACTTC. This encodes CASSFFTGQGYEQYF.